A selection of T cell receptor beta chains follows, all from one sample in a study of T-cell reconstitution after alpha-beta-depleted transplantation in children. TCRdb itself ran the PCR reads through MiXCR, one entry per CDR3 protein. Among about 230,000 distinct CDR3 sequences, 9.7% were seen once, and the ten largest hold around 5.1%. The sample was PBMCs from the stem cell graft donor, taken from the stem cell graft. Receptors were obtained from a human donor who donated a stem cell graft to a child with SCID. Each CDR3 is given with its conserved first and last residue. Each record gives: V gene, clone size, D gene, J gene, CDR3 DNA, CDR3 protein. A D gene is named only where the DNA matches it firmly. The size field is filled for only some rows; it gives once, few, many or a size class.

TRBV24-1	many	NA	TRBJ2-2	TGTGCCACCAGTGCCCTCCAGGGTCCGAACACCGGGGAGCTGTTTTTT	CATSALQGPNTGELFF
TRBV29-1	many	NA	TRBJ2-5	TGCAGCGGGAAGACGGCCTACCAAGAGACCCAGTACTTC	CSGKTAYQETQYF
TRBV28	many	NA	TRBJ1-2	TGTGCCAGCAGTTCCCCATTGGGGGGGGTCTATGGCTACACCTTC	CASSSPLGGVYGYTF
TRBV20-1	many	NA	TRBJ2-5	TGCAGTGCTAGAGAGGGGGGGACCCAGTACTTC	CSAREGGTQYF
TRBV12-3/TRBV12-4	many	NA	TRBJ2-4	TGTGCCAGCAGCCCGGTCGGGGGCGACATTCAGTACTTC	CASSPVGGDIQYF
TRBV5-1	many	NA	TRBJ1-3	TGCGCCAGCAGCTGGGACACTGGAAACACCATATATTTT	CASSWDTGNTIYF
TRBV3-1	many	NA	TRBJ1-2	TGTGCCAGCAGCCCGCGGGACATTGGAGGCTACACCTTC	CASSPRDIGGYTF
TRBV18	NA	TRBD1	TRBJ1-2	TGTGCCAGCTCACCACCGTCGGGACAGTTCTGGGATGGCTACACCTTC	CASSPPSGQFWDGYTF
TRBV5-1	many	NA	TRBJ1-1	TGCGCCAGCAGGCTTCGGATGAACACTGAAGCTTTCTTT	CASRLRMNTEAFF
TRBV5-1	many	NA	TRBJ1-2	TGCGCCAGCAGCCTCCAGGGGAGCTATGGCTACACCTTC	CASSLQGSYGYTF
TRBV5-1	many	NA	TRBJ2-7	TGCGCCAGCAGCCGGGACATCTACGAGCAGTACTTC	CASSRDIYEQYF
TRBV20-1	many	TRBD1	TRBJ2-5	TGCAGTGCTCCTCACTCGGACAGGCGAGGGACCCAGTACTTC	CSAPHSDRRGTQYF
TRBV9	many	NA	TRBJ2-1	TGTGCCAGCAGCGAGGGGCTAGGTTGGGACTACAATGAGCAGTTCTTC	CASSEGLGWDYNEQFF
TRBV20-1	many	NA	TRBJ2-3	TGCAGTGCTAATTTTGCGGGGGCGAGAGATACGCAGTATTTT	CSANFAGARDTQYF
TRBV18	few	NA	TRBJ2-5	TGTGCCAGCTCACCACTTGCAGCGGAGACCCAGTACTTC	CASSPLAAETQYF
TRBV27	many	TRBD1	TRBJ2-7	TGTGCCAGCAGTTTATTGGACAGGGTCCACGAGCAGTACTTC	CASSLLDRVHEQYF
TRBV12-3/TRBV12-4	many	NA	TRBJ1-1	TGTGCCAGCAGTCAAGGGGGGGGCAGGGTCACTGAAGCTTTCTTT	CASSQGGGRVTEAFF
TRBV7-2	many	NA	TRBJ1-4	TGTGCCAGCACCCCGGGACGGTCGAAAAATGAAAAACTGTTTTTT	CASTPGRSKNEKLFF
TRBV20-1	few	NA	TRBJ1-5	TGCAGTGCTAGTGCGGGTGGTCAGCCCCAGCATTTT	CSASAGGQPQHF
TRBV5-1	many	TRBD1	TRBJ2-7	TGCGCCAGCAGCTTGGTCCAGGGGGCCCAGGGGGTCTACGAGCAGTACTTC	CASSLVQGAQGVYEQYF
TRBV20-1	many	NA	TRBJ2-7	TGCAGTGCTCAGATCAAGGGGCACATAACCTACGAGCAGTACTTC	CSAQIKGHITYEQYF
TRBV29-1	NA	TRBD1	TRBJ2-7	TGCAGCGCCTACAGGGGTTCTGGCCACGAGCAGTACTTC	CSAYRGSGHEQYF
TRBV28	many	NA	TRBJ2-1	TGTGCCAGCAGTCGGCTCGGGTTATTCAATGAGCAGTTCTTC	CASSRLGLFNEQFF
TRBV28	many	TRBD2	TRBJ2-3	TGTGCCAGCATCCCTAGCGGGGGGGCGGGCACAGATACGCAGTATTTT	CASIPSGGAGTDTQYF
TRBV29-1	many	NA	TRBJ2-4	TGCAGCGTTGCAGGTCTTGGGAACATTCAGTACTTC	CSVAGLGNIQYF
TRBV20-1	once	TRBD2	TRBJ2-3	TGCAGTGCTAGCTTAGCGGGGGTTAGCACAGATACGCAGTATTTT	CSASLAGVSTDTQYF
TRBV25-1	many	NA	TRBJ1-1	TGTGCCAGGAAACTAAACAGGGCCGAGAACACTGAAGCTTTCTTT	CARKLNRAENTEAFF